The 23 T cell receptor beta chains below all came from one sample that was sequenced in a study of OX40 agonist ivuxolimab in advanced cancers. Here immunoSEQ multiplex PCR was the method, and the copy in TCRdb shows in-frame clones only, minus some. The data contain around 56,000 clones, approximately 90% of them singletons. The sequenced sample was CD4+ or CD8+ T cells sorted from blood, obtained in a trial of the OX40 agonist ivuxolimab. These receptors were obtained from an adult with an advanced solid tumor such as melanoma, head and neck, liver or kidney cancer.

V usage is TRBV14 and J usage is TRBJ2-7; D ambiguous. Germline CDR1 SGHDN, CDR2 FVKESK. The CDR3 consists of 12 residues. V lost 0 bases and J 6 bases, leaving 6 bases between the germline ends. The CDR3 loop is CASSQEDGEQYF. As DNA, the CDR3 is TGTGCCAGCAGCCAAGAAGACGGCGAGCAGTACTTC.

As DNA, the CDR3 is TGTGCCAGCAGATCCCAGGCAACGAACACTGAAGCTTTCTTT. This sequence encodes CASRSQATNTEAFF. The chain uses TRBV7-8 and TRBJ1-1; D not certain. V was cut by 6 bases and J by 1 base, with 12 bases left in between. The CDR3 has 14 amino acids. Per the germline V gene, CDR1 is SGHVS and CDR2 is FQNEAQ.

This clone was recorded once. The chain employs TRBV2 and TRBJ2-4; D ambiguous. Trimming cost V 3 bases and J 6 bases, with 12 bases left between them. There are 14 residues in the CDR3. The germline gives CDR1 SNHLY, CDR2 FYNNEI. CDR3 nucleotides: TGTGCCAGCAGTGACGGTGGTGGTTCAAACATTCAGTACTTC. Translating gives CASSDGGGSNIQYF. The full variable domain, its missing parts supplied by reference TRBV2 and TRBJ2-4, is EPEVTQTPSHQVTQMGQEVILRCVPISNHLYFYWYRQILGQKVEFLVSFYNNEISEKSEIFDDQFSVERPDGSNFTLKIRSTKLEDSAMYFCASSDGGGSNIQYFGAGTRLSVL.

The chain is built from TRBV7-9 and TRBJ2-6; either TRBD1 or TRBD2 may supply D (6 bases each). The V gene lost 0 bases and the J gene lost 2 bases, with 17 bases spanning the gap. The CDR3 is 19 residues long. The germline V gene encodes CDR1 SEHNR and CDR2 FQNEAQ (reference sequence). This CDR3 reads CASSLARRGLKPGANVLTF. The CDR3 DNA reads as TGTGCCAGCAGCTTAGCGAGACGGGGGCTAAAGCCTGGGGCCAACGTCCTGACTTTC.

J is TRBJ2-5 and V is TRBV4-1; the D is unclear. With the DNA end fitting TRBJ2-7 better, the J assignment may be wrong. This CDR3 spans 15 amino acids. Germline CDR1 reads MGHRA; CDR2 reads YSYEKL. The CDR3 DNA follows: TGCGCCAGCAGCCAAGGCGACCATCCCTCCTACGAGCAGTACTTC. This encodes CASSQGDHPSYEQYF.

This sequence joins TRBV29-1 and TRBJ1-1; D remains ambiguous. V lost 4 bases and J 2 bases, leaving 2 bases between the germline ends. Germline CDR1 reads SQVTM; CDR2 reads ANQGSEA. The CDR3 totals 10 residues. The CDR3 region is CSVVNTEAFF. CDR3 coding DNA: TGCAGCGTTGTTAACACTGAAGCTTTCTTT. The full variable domain, with the rest looked up from reference TRBV29-1 and TRBJ1-1, is SAVISQKPSRDICQRGTSLTIQCQVDSQVTMMFWYRQQPGQSLTLIATANQGSEATYESGFVIDKFPISRPNLTFSTLTVSNMSPEDSSIYLCSVVNTEAFFGQGTRLTVV.

The CDR3 reads CASSPGPLNTEAFF. The DNA for the CDR3 is TGTGCCAGCTCACCAGGGCCCTTGAACACTGAAGCTTTCTTT. The V and J genes are TRBV18 and TRBJ1-1; D remains ambiguous. V was cut by 2 bases and J by 0 bases, with 7 bases left in between. Germline V lookup: CDR1 KGHSH, CDR2 LQKENI. This CDR3 is 14 amino acids long.

The V and J genes are TRBV6-5 and TRBJ1-4, with D possibly matching TRBD1 (5 bases). The germline CDR1 and CDR2 sequences are MNHEY and SVGAGI. The V end was cut by 6 bases, the J end by 0 bases, with 8 bases between. The CDR3 is 14 amino acids. The CDR3 bases are TGTGCCAGCAGGGTGACAGCAACTAATGAAAAACTGTTTTTT. Translated, it gives CASRVTATNEKLFF.

The chain has TRBV5-1 and TRBJ2-3, with D tentatively TRBD1 (5 bases). V was shortened by 1 base and J by 0 bases, with 12 bases between the two germline ends. In germline, CDR1 is SGHRS, CDR2 YFSETQ. This CDR3 has 16 residues. CDR3 loop: CASSLSQVSSTDTQYF. CDR3 nucleotides: TGCGCCAGCAGCTTGTCACAGGTCTCTAGCACAGATACGCAGTATTTT.

The V and J genes are TRBV18 and TRBJ2-7; no clear D gene. This CDR3 comprises 15 residues. Trimming removed 5 bases at V and 4 bases at J, with 18 bases between. CDR1 and CDR2 (germline): KGHSH, LQKENI. This CDR3 is CASSATGHAWYEQYF. The CDR3 nucleotides read TGTGCCAGCTCAGCTACCGGGCATGCTTGGTACGAGCAGTACTTC.

The chain employs TRBV5-6 and TRBJ2-5; 11 bases map to TRBD1. Germline V gives CDR1 SGHDT, CDR2 YYEEEE. The CDR3 has 15 amino acids. V dropped 4 bases and J dropped 5; count of bases not matched to a gene: 7. This CDR3 is CASSRRTGGRETQYF. The CDR3 nucleotides are TGTGCCAGCAGCCGCCGGACAGGGGGCCGGGAGACCCAGTACTTC.

The genes are TRBV28 and TRBJ2-5, with 8 bases identical to TRBD2. Germline V gene sequence: CDR1 MDHEN, CDR2 SYDVKM. With V trimmed by 2 bases and J by 11 bases, 10 bases remained unmatched. The CDR3 spans 14 residues. The CDR3 reads CASSLPGGAREQYF. The CDR3 DNA sequence: TGTGCCAGCAGTTTACCGGGGGGGGCACGAGAGCAGTACTTC.

This chain joins TRBV28 and TRBJ1-1, with 8 nucleotides matching TRBD1. The V gene's germline CDR1 is MDHEN and CDR2 SYDVKM. Trimming at V came to 2 bases and at J to 3 bases, leaving 5 bases not matched to a gene. The CDR3 has 15 residues. CDR3 bases: TGTGCCAGCAGTTTACCAGGGGGCTGGGACACTGAAGCTTTCTTT. As protein: CASSLPGGWDTEAFF.

Note on this clone: A junction end diverges from the germline sequence, so it may reflect a read error. The rearrangement uses TRBV7-7 and TRBJ2-5; weak D call: TRBD2 (5 bases). TRBJ2-7 explains the end of the DNA better; the J call may be wrong. CDR3 size: 15 residues. Germline V gene sequence: CDR1 SSHAT, CDR2 FNYEAQ (reference sequence). CDR3 residues: CASSLRPSPTYEQYF. DNA of the CDR3: TGTGCTAGCAGCTTAAGGCCTAGCCCTACCTACGAGCAGTACTTC.

The chain combines TRBV5-3 with TRBJ1-4; TRBD1 might be the D (5 bases). TRBV5-3 is assigned to the ORF class and has an uncertain function. CDR3 length: 17 amino acids. The germline V and J ends were trimmed by 4 bases and 2 bases, with 18 bases remaining between them. Written as DNA, the CDR3 is TGTGCCAGAAGCCTGGGGGGTTGGAGGGCGACTAATGAAAAACTGTTTTTT. Its translation is CARSLGGWRATNEKLFF.

This chain joins TRBV5-1 and TRBJ2-2; 8 nucleotides agree with TRBD2. The V gene end was trimmed by 10 bases and the J gene end by 3 bases; junction bases not matched to a gene: 8. This CDR3 spans 14 amino acids. From germline, CDR1 is SGHRS and CDR2 YFSETQ. CDR3 residues: CASGRGGDTGELFF. DNA of the CDR3: TGCGCCTCCGGACGGGGGGGAGACACCGGGGAGCTGTTTTTT.

This chain links TRBV20-1 with TRBJ2-1; TRBD1 or TRBD2 may be the D gene (5 bases each). Germline CDR1 is DFQATT and CDR2 is SNEGSKA (reference sequence). CDR3 size: 11 residues. V gave up 0 bases and J gave up 11 bases, with 8 bases separating them. The CDR3 reads CSARDLGQQFF. The CDR3 DNA sequence: TGCAGTGCTAGAGATTTGGGACAGCAGTTCTTC.

The rearrangement uses TRBV28 and TRBJ1-2, with D possibly TRBD1 on 5 matching bases. The CDR3 is made up of 14 amino acids. Trimming removed 6 bases at V and 4 bases at J, with 15 bases between. The V gene's germline CDR1 is MDHEN and CDR2 SYDVKM. CDR3 protein: CASSPGPSIYGYTF. The CDR3 nucleotides are TGTGCCAGCAGCCCGGGACCGTCTATCTATGGCTACACCTTC.

The gene calls are TRBV5-4 and TRBJ2-3, with D possibly TRBD2 on 6 matching bases. Trimming stripped 0 bases from V and 0 bases from J, with 17 bases between. This CDR3 has 18 amino acids. The germline V gene has CDR1 SGHNT and CDR2 YYREEE (reference sequence). CDR3 sequence (DNA): TGTGCCAGCAGCTTGGGGGCCGGGGGTCCTACTAGCACAGATACGCAGTATTTT. Its protein product is CASSLGAGGPTSTDTQYF.

CDR3 residues: CAPRQRANTEAFF. In nucleotides, the CDR3 is TGTGCCCCCCGACAGCGAGCGAACACTGAAGCTTTCTTT. This rearrangement joins TRBV6-4 to TRBJ1-1, with D possibly TRBD1 on 5 matching bases. V gave up 11 bases and J gave up 1 base, with 14 bases separating them. From germline, CDR1 is MRHNA and CDR2 SNTAGT. There are 13 residues in the CDR3.

The gene calls are TRBV28 and TRBJ1-1; the D is unclear. CDR1 MDHEN and CDR2 SYDVKM come from the germline V gene. The V gene lost 8 bases and the J gene lost 4 bases, with 8 bases spanning the gap. The CDR3 runs to 11 residues. The CDR3 region has the DNA TGTGCCAGCCACTCGGGCACTGAAGCTTTCTTT. Translation gives CASHSGTEAFF. The complete variable domain, with remaining parts taken from reference TRBV28 and TRBJ1-1, reads DVKVTQSSRYLVKRTGEKVFLECVQDMDHENMFWYRQDPGLGLRLIYFSYDVKMKEKGDIPEGYSVSREKKERFSLILESASTNQTSMYLCASHSGTEAFFGQGTRLTVV.

J is TRBJ1-5 and V is TRBV19; tentatively, D is TRBD1 (6 bases). The CDR3 sequence is 12 residues long. V was cut by 6 bases and J by 4 bases, with 7 bases left in between. Germline lookup yields CDR1 LNHDA and CDR2 SQIVND (reference sequence). As DNA, the CDR3 is TGTGCCAGTAGGGGGGCTAATCAGCCCCAGCATTTT. Its protein product is CASRGANQPQHF.

The rearrangement joins TRBV5-1 to TRBJ2-2; the D gene is possibly TRBD1 (5 bases). Per the germline V gene, CDR1 is SGHRS and CDR2 is YFSETQ. This CDR3 has 16 residues. Trimming pared 2 bases from V and 0 bases from J, leaving 11 bases between. The CDR3: CASSFGKGSNTGELFF. The CDR3, as DNA: TGCGCCAGCAGCTTTGGTAAGGGGTCGAACACCGGGGAGCTGTTTTTT.